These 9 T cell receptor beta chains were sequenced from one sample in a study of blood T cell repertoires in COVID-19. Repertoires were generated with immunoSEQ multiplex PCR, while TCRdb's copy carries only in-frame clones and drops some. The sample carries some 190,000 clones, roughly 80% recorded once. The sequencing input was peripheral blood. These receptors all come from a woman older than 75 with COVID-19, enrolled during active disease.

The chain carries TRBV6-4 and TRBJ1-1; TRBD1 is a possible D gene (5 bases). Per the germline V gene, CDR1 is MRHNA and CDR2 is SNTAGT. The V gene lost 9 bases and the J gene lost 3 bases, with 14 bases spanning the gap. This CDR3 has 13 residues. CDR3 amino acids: CARAGVRDTEAFF. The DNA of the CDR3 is TGTGCCAGGGCGGGGGTAAGGGACACTGAAGCTTTCTTT.

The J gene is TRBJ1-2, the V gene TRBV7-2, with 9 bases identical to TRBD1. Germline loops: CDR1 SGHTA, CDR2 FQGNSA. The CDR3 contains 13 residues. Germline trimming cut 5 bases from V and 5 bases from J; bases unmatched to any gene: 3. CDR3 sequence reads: CASSPGQGYGYTF. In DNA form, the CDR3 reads TGTGCCAGCAGCCCGGGACAGGGTTATGGCTACACCTTC.

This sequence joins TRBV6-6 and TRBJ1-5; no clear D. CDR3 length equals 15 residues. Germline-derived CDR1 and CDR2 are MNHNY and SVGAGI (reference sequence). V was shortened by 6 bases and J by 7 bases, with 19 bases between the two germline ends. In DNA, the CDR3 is TGTGCCAGCAGCCCGGCAAGGCTGCGGGAACAGCCCCAGCATTTT. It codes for CASSPARLREQPQHF.

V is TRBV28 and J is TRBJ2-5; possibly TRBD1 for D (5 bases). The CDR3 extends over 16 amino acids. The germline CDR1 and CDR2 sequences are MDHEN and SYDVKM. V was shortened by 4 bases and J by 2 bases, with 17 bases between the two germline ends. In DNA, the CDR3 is TGTGCCAGCAGTTGGCTATCTCAGGGTGTTCAAGAGACCCAGTACTTC. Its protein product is CASSWLSQGVQETQYF.

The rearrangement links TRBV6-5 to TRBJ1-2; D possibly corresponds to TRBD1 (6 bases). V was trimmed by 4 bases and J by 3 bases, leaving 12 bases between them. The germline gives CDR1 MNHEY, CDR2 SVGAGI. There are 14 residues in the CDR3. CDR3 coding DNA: TGTGCCAGCAGTTCCAGGACAGCACACTATGGCTACACCTTC. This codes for CASSSRTAHYGYTF.

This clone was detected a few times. This chain's CDR3 is CASSFATGFGNTIYF. CDR3 sequence (DNA): TGTGCCAGCAGCTTCGCGACAGGGTTTGGAAACACCATATATTTT. The rearrangement joins TRBV9 to TRBJ1-3; 7 positions match TRBD1. The trim removed 4 bases at V and 3 bases at J, leaving 7 bases unmatched. CDR1 is SGDLS and CDR2 is YYNGEE in the germline V gene. The CDR3 length is 15 residues.

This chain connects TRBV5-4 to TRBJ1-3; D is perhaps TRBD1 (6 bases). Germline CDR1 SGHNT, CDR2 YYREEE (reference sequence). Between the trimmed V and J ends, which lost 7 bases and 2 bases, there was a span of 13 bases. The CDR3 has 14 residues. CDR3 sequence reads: CASSAGVTGNTIYF. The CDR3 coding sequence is TGTGCCAGCTCGGCAGGGGTGACTGGAAACACCATATATTTT.

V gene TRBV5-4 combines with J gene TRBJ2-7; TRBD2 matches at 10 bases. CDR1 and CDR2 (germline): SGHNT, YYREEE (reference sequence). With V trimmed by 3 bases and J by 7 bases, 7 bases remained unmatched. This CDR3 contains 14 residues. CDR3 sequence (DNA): TGTGCCAGCAGCTCGGCGACACTAGCGGGGGAGCAGTACTTC. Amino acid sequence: CASSSATLAGEQYF.

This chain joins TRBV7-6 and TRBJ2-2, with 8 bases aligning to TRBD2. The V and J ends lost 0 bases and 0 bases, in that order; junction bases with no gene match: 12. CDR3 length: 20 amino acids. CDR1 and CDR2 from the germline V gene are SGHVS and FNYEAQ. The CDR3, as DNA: TGTGCCAGCAGCTTAGCCCCCCGGATAGCGGGAAGCGCGAACACCGGGGAGCTGTTTTTT. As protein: CASSLAPRIAGSANTGELFF.